This TCR beta chain was recorded in a study of beta chain features in type 1 diabetes. Study results and limitations: Among type 1 diabetes patients, VDJ junctions had fewer insertions and more deletions.

This clone has only a few counts. What it recognizes is unknown. The CDR3 totals 14 residues. Looked up from germline, CDR1 is SGHAT and CDR2 is FQNNGV. The V end lost 0 bases, the J end lost 7 bases, and 13 bases lay between the germline ends. Every isolated RNA sample was fully reverse transcribed, so sequencing captured expressed TCRB transcripts. The protocol was immunoSEQ multiplex PCR, while the TCRdb copy is restricted to in-frame clones and leaves out a portion. Among some 300,000 clones listed, 7.5% to 9.5% were seen once. The sequenced sample was central memory CD4+ T cells from blood. The TCR originated in a woman under 30 in good health. The chain employs TRBV11-2 and TRBJ2-7; D is perhaps TRBD2 (7 bases). CDR3 region: CASSLDRRGQEQYV. CDR3 DNA sequence: TGTGCCAGCAGCTTAGATCGGCGGGGGCAGGAGCAGTACGTC.